The 12 T cell receptor beta chains presented below share a single source sample, sequenced in a study of blood T cell repertoires in COVID-19. The method was immunoSEQ multiplex PCR; TCRdb's version includes in-frame clones alone and lacks a portion of them. Here the sample spans 200,000 to 250,000 clones, around 81% being singletons. Sequencing input: PBMCs or T cells enriched from blood (not recorded which). The receptors were sampled from a woman in her 40s with acute COVID-19.

This chain links TRBV5-1 with TRBJ1-4, with 7 bases aligning to TRBD1. Looked up from germline, CDR1 is SGHRS and CDR2 is YFSETQ. The CDR3 has 19 amino acids. After removal of 4 bases from V and 2 bases from J, the junction contained 17 bases not matched to a gene. Here the CDR3 DNA reads TGCGCCAGCAGCCACGGCTCCGGGACAGCTATCGGGACTAATGAAAAACTGTTTTTT. It translates to CASSHGSGTAIGTNEKLFF.

The J gene is TRBJ1-2, the V gene TRBV19; 9 nucleotides align to TRBD1. Losses at the gene ends were 7 bases for V and 2 bases for J; bases not matched to a gene: 2. Per germline, CDR1 LNHDA and CDR2 SQIVND (reference sequence). The CDR3 spans 13 residues. CDR3 sequence: CASTGTGNYGYTF. In nucleotides, the CDR3 is TGTGCCAGTACCGGGACAGGGAACTATGGCTACACCTTC.

V gene TRBV5-1 combines with J gene TRBJ2-7; the D gene is possibly TRBD2 (5 bases). With 4 bases removed from V and 4 bases from J, the gap between germline ends came to 12 bases. The germline CDR1 and CDR2 sequences are SGHRS and YFSETQ. The CDR3 loop spans 13 amino acids. The CDR3 spells CASSAGPRYEQYF. DNA of the CDR3: TGCGCCAGCAGCGCGGGTCCCAGGTACGAGCAGTACTTC.

This clone was seen a single time. The gene calls are TRBV6-5 and TRBJ1-5; 7 bases are a match to TRBD1. After removal of 6 bases from V and 2 bases from J, the junction contained 7 bases not matched to a gene. Germline CDR1 and CDR2: MNHEY and SVGAGI. This CDR3 has 15 amino acids. CDR3 region: CASRGAGQRNQPQHF. In DNA form, the CDR3 reads TGTGCCAGCAGGGGTGCGGGACAGCGCAATCAGCCCCAGCATTTT.

The chain employs TRBV27 and TRBJ1-2; possible D gene TRBD1, 5 bases. V was clipped by 0 bases and J by 7 bases, with 18 bases between them. This CDR3 is 16 amino acids long. CDR1 is MNHEY and CDR2 is SMNVEV in the germline V gene (reference sequence). In DNA form, the CDR3 reads TGTGCCAGCAGTTTATCAAGGACAACTTTTCTGGGTGGCTACACCTTC. Translated: CASSLSRTTFLGGYTF.

CDR3 amino acids: CAWSRGNTNYGYTF. In DNA form, the CDR3 reads TGTGCCTGGAGTCGAGGGAACACTAACTATGGCTACACCTTC. V usage is TRBV30 and J usage is TRBJ1-2; D ambiguous. CDR3 length equals 14 residues. Germline V gene data show CDR1 as GTSNPN and CDR2 as SVGIG (reference sequence). V was cut by 2 bases and J by 0 bases, with 10 bases left in between.

The chain employs TRBV28 and TRBJ2-2; the match to TRBD2 covers 11 bases. Germline trimming cut 6 bases from V and 3 bases from J; bases unmatched to any gene: 0. The V gene's germline CDR1 is MDHEN and CDR2 SYDVKM. CDR3 length equals 14 residues. CDR3 region: CASRLAGDTGELFF. The DNA for the CDR3 is TGTGCCAGCAGACTAGCGGGAGACACCGGGGAGCTGTTTTTT.

V usage is TRBV15 and J usage is TRBJ2-7; D not resolved. Germline V gives CDR1 LNHNV, CDR2 YYDKDF (reference sequence). The V end lost 0 bases, the J end lost 7 bases, and 7 bases lay between the germline ends. The CDR3 loop spans 12 amino acids. The CDR3, as DNA: TGTGCCACCAGCAGAGAAGCGAGGGAGCAGTACTTC. As protein: CATSREAREQYF.

This chain joins TRBV10-2 and TRBJ1-3; D perhaps matches TRBD1 (6 bases). This CDR3 is 14 amino acids long. The ends were cut back, 3 bases at V and 4 bases at J, with 10 bases in the middle. CDR1 is WSHSY, CDR2 SAAADI, per germline. The CDR3 DNA is TGCGCCAGCAGTGACAGGGGAGCGGGAAACACCATATATTTT. Its translation is CASSDRGAGNTIYF.

J is TRBJ2-2 and V is TRBV18; D may be TRBD2 (6 bases). Germline V gene lookup returns CDR1 KGHSH and CDR2 LQKENI. The CDR3 totals 16 residues. V was clipped by 2 bases and J by 1 base, with 11 bases between them. DNA for the CDR3: TGTGCCAGCTCACCAATCACTAGCAGGAACACCGGGGAGCTGTTTTTT. This gives the protein CASSPITSRNTGELFF.

The J gene is TRBJ1-6, the V gene TRBV3-1 (or the pseudogene TRBV3-2); no reliable D call. This CDR3 has 14 amino acids. V shed 0 bases and J shed 7 bases, with 7 bases lying between them. Germline CDR1 is LGHDT and CDR2 is YNNKEL (reference sequence). Here the CDR3 DNA reads TGTGCCAGCAGCCAAGATCCGGTAAATTCACCCCTCCACTTT. It yields the protein CASSQDPVNSPLHF.

This clone was seen a handful of times. The chain uses TRBV7-2 and TRBJ1-2, with TRBD1 matching 7 bases. Germline trimming cut 5 bases from V and 2 bases from J; bases unmatched to any gene: 5. Per the germline V gene, CDR1 is SGHTA and CDR2 is FQGNSA. CDR3 length: 14 residues. CDR3 nucleotides: TGTGCCAGCAGCCTACAGGGGCGGAACTATGGCTACACCTTC. Translation gives CASSLQGRNYGYTF. The whole variable domain, filled in from reference TRBV7-2 and TRBJ1-2, reads GAGVSQSPSNKVTEKGKDVELRCDPISGHTALYWYRQSLGQGLEFLIYFQGNSAPDKSGLPSDRFSAERTGGSVSTLTIQRTQQEDSAVYLCASSLQGRNYGYTFGSGTRLTVV.